The present T cell receptor beta chain was sequenced within a study of CXCR3-negative and CXCR3-positive naive CD8 T cells (dated by TCRdb to the late 2010s). Study-level background: Approximately 130 million TRB reads were obtained in total, roughly 1.5 +/- 0.3 million reads per library. The diversity and physicochemical repertoire analyses included approximately ten donors pooled from two independent experiments. TRBV-TRBJ cluster analysis included naive subsets from roughly 5 donors and memory cells from 3 donors.

Each CD8+ T cell subset was flow-sorted in triplicate, and a few hundred thousand cells per subset were placed directly into RLT lysis buffer. To keep memory contaminants out, a stringent definition of naive CD8+ T cells was applied: CD45RO-CCR7+CD27+CD95-. Peripheral blood mononuclear cells were isolated from buffy coats using standard density gradient centrifugation. Naive CXCR3-negative and CXCR3-positive CD8+ T cells were flow-sorted using a FACSAria III. Total RNA was extracted from sorted cells with an RNeasy Mini Kit. As for this clonotype: Its target antigen remains unknown.

Results the study describes overall, beyond this receptor: Surface CD5, linked to self-reactivity in mice, was comparable between naive subsets; TCR interaction strength was therefore also inferred from TRB CDR3 physicochemical properties. Naive CXCR3-negative and CXCR3-positive cells from the same donor showed similar TRBV-TRBJ usage, whereas memory cells showed distinct patterns. TRB CDR3s from CXCR3-positive naive cells showed higher hydrophobicity (lower Kidera factor 4), lower energy, and higher strength and volume indices than CXCR3-negative naive cells. Freshly isolated PBMCs were used for most assays because CXCR3 expression partially decreased after cryopreservation. Repertoire diversity was comparably high in both naive subsets but much lower in memory CD8+ T cells.

Per the germline V gene (reference sequence), MNHNY is the CDR1 and SVGAGI is the CDR2. The CDR3, cysteine through phenylalanine, is 15 amino acids long. A DNA sequence was not provided. This sample was sequenced with a NextSeq 550. The Human TCR Profiling Kit (MiLaboratory) was used to make UMI-labeled 5' RACE TRB cDNA libraries. The full amount of extracted RNA was used for cDNA synthesis, and the full amount of resulting cDNA was used for PCR amplification. Libraries were prepared in parallel using an identical number of PCR cycles. The study's processing was this. With a requirement of at least two reads per UMI, MIGEC and MiXCR extracted about 53,000 +/- 9,400 unique UMI-labeled TRB cDNA molecules per library. On average, each library contained approximately 40,000 +/- 10,000 functional in-frame TRB CDR3 nucleotide clonotypes without stop codons. After each sample was downsampled to 5000 UMI-labeled TRB molecules, VDJtools was used to calculate diversity metrics such as normalized Shannon-Wiener and Chao1. VDJtools was used to calculate clonotype-size-weighted physicochemical properties of the central five CDR3 residues, namely interaction energy, strength, volume and Kidera factor 4. Following TCRdb reprocessing, every CDR3 protein sequence forms one entry, and DNA is not provided. Clone size and V and J calls follow TCRdb, not the original study. For this sample, the table gives about 60,000 distinct CDR3 sequences. The ten largest clones capture 0.5% to 0.55% of the sample.

The chain is assembled from TRBV6-6 and TRBJ2-7. Sequenced: naive CXCR3+ CD8+ T cells from blood. In the paper's terms, the cell subset or site label means: CD45RO-CCR7+CD27+CD95- naive CD8+ T cells expressing CXCR3 (TNR3+). The origin of this receptor is a human donor in good health. Some clones in this sample may be carry-over from other donors' samples. The CDR3 loop reads CASRLARTDSYEQYF.